Listed below are T cell receptor beta chains from one sample, sequenced in a study of human T cells and chemical hapten exposure. MiXCR, run by TCRdb on the RACE reads, gives a single entry per CDR3 protein. The sample lists tens of thousands of distinct CDR3 sequences, around 9.5% occurring once. The starting material was whole blood, obtained in connection with sensitization to the hapten diphenylcyclopropenone (DPC). The receptor set was obtained from a woman between 45 and 65 years old with alopecia areata. Some clones in this sample may be carry-over from other donors' samples. Each CDR3 is given with its conserved first and last residue. D genes are given only for firm matches. Clone size is stated in some rows and not others, as once, few, many or a class when expanded.

j_gene,abundance,d_gene,v_gene,CDR3nt,CDR3aa
TRBJ2-7,.,.,TRBV2,TGTGCCAGCAGGGCTGACCGTAGTCCCTACGAGCAGTACTTC,CASRADRSPYEQYF
TRBJ1-1,many,TRBD1,TRBV12-3/TRBV12-4,TGTGCCAGCAGACGCGGACAGGAGAACACTGAAGCTTTCTTT,CASRRGQENTEAFF
TRBJ2-5,few,TRBD2,TRBV4-2,TGTGCCAGCAGCCAAGACGAGCGGGGGGGCCCCCAAGAGACCCAGTACTTC,CASSQDERGGPQETQYF
TRBJ2-5,.,.,TRBV7-2,TGTGCCAGCAGCCTATCGGACCACCAAGAGACCCAGTACTTC,CASSLSDHQETQYF
TRBJ1-5,few,TRBD1,TRBV11-2,TGTGCCAGCAGCCCGGGACAGGGGAGCAATCAGCCCCAGCATTTT,CASSPGQGSNQPQHF
TRBJ2-7,.,TRBD1,TRBV18,TGTGCCAGCTCACAAAACCCGGGACAGATCTACGAGCAGTACTTC,CASSQNPGQIYEQYF
TRBJ1-5,.,.,TRBV6-2/TRBV6-3,TGTGCCAGCAGTTACGCAGGACAGCCCCAGCATTTT,CASSYAGQPQHF
TRBJ1-6,many,.,TRBV2,TGTGCCACCGCTGGAGGGGTCGCCGGATCACCCCTCCACTTT,CATAGGVAGSPLHF
TRBJ2-7,.,TRBD2,TRBV25-1,TGTGCCAGCCGGCGGGAGGGTACCTACGAGCAGTACTTC,CASRREGTYEQYF
TRBJ2-7,.,.,TRBV7-6,TGTGCCAGCAGCTCCAGACCGCCAGCAACCGTGGTTTCCTACGAGCAGTACTTC,CASSSRPPATVVSYEQYF
TRBJ2-3,.,TRBD2,TRBV6-1,TGTGCCAGCAGTGAACTAGCGGGGGCTAGCACAGATACGCAGTATTTT,CASSELAGASTDTQYF
TRBJ2-3,.,.,TRBV7-7,TGTGCCAGCAGCCATGGCCAAGGAGATACGCAGTATTTT,CASSHGQGDTQYF
TRBJ2-2,.,.,TRBV12-3/TRBV12-4,TGTGCCAGCACGCACGAGACAAAGAACACCGGGGAGCTGTTTTTT,CASTHETKNTGELFF
TRBJ1-5,many,.,TRBV20-1,TGCAGTGCCCCAACGGGCGGGGGCAGGCAGCCCCAGCATTTT,CSAPTGGGRQPQHF
TRBJ2-6,.,.,TRBV7-2,TGTGCCAGCAGCGAGGCAGGGATCCCTGGGGCCAACGTCCTGACTTTC,CASSEAGIPGANVLTF
TRBJ1-4,many,.,TRBV5-1,TGCGCCAGCAGCTTGGATACAGGGAATGAAAAACTGTTTTTT,CASSLDTGNEKLFF
TRBJ1-1,many,.,TRBV7-9,TGTGCCAGCAGCTTTAGTTCTGGGAACACTGAAGCTTTCTTT,CASSFSSGNTEAFF
TRBJ2-7,.,.,TRBV6-5,TGTGCCAGCAGTTCGGAGCCAGTGCCCTACGAGCAGTACTTC,CASSSEPVPYEQYF
TRBJ2-7,few,TRBD1,TRBV7-9,TGTGCCAGCAGCATAACCGGGACAGCCAACGAGCAGTACTTC,CASSITGTANEQYF
TRBJ1-6,many,.,TRBV7-2,TGTGCCAGCAGCTTACAACAGGGCTTTACCTATAATTCACCCCTCCACTTT,CASSLQQGFTYNSPLHF
TRBJ1-1,few,TRBD1,TRBV7-9,TGTGCCAGCAGCGCGCCTATGTACAGGGGGCGCCTCAACACTGAAGCTTTCTTT,CASSAPMYRGRLNTEAFF
TRBJ1-1,many,.,TRBV29-1,TGCAGCGTTGAGGGGAACACTGAAGCTTTCTTT,CSVEGNTEAFF
TRBJ1-1,.,.,TRBV4-2,TGTGCCAGCAGCCAAGAGTTCTGGGCAGGGGCAACTGAAGCTTTCTTT,CASSQEFWAGATEAFF
TRBJ1-6,few,.,TRBV29-1,TGCAGCGTTGCGGAGAGCTCCTATAATTCACCCCTCCACTTT,CSVAESSYNSPLHF
TRBJ2-1,.,TRBD2,TRBV11-3,TGTGCCAGCAGCACCCGAGCGGGAGGGCCTGGCAATGAGCAGTTCTTC,CASSTRAGGPGNEQFF
TRBJ1-5,.,.,TRBV28,TGTGCCAGCAGTTTTGGAGCCGGCCAGCCCCAGCATTTT,CASSFGAGQPQHF
TRBJ1-4,many,.,TRBV18,TGTGCCAGCTCACCCAAGGGGACCGCAACTAATGAAAAACTGTTTTTT,CASSPKGTATNEKLFF
TRBJ2-7,.,.,TRBV6-5,TGTGCCAGCAGTGGGAACACTGTGCAGTACTTC,CASSGNTVQYF
TRBJ1-2,few,TRBD1,TRBV6-2/TRBV6-3,TGTGCCAGCAGTCGAACAGGGGCGAATGGCTACACCTTC,CASSRTGANGYTF
TRBJ2-1,few,.,TRBV6-5,TGTGCCAGCAGTTACTCGAGGTCCTACAATGAGCAGTTCTTC,CASSYSRSYNEQFF
TRBJ2-7,few,.,TRBV28,TGTGCCAGCAGCCCCGACGGGGACTACGAGCAGTACTTC,CASSPDGDYEQYF
TRBJ2-6,few,TRBD1,TRBV12-3/TRBV12-4,TGTGCCAGCAGAGTTTGGAGAACAGGGGGCTCTGGGGCCAACGTCCTGACTTTC,CASRVWRTGGSGANVLTF
TRBJ2-5,few,.,TRBV12-3/TRBV12-4,TGTGCCAGCAGCTGGGGGGTGACCCAGTACTTC,CASSWGVTQYF
TRBJ2-7,few,.,TRBV12-3/TRBV12-4,TGTGCCAGCAGCTTCAGATTCAATTACGAGCAGTACTTC,CASSFRFNYEQYF
TRBJ1-2,many,.,TRBV29-1,TGCAGCGTTAAGGACCCCTATGGCTACACCTTC,CSVKDPYGYTF
TRBJ2-7,many,.,TRBV11-2,TGTGCCAGCAGCCCCCACGCCCTCGAGCAGTACTTC,CASSPHALEQYF
TRBJ1-4,.,TRBD1,TRBV20-1,TGCAGTGCTGGACAGGGATGGGGGCCTAATGAAAAACTGTTTTTT,CSAGQGWGPNEKLFF
TRBJ1-1,many,.,TRBV12-3/TRBV12-4,TGTGCCAGCAGTCGGACAGAGACTGAAGCTTTCTTT,CASSRTETEAFF
TRBJ2-7,.,.,TRBV20-1,TGCAGTGCACCGAGGGTGGGCAGGGACGAGCAGTACTTC,CSAPRVGRDEQYF
TRBJ1-1,many,.,TRBV5-1,TGCGCCAGCAGGCGTCCAGAGGGGGACAAGAACACTGAAGCTTTCTTT,CASRRPEGDKNTEAFF
TRBJ2-3,few,.,TRBV24-1,TGTGCCACCAGTGAACCCTCCCCAGATACGCAGTATTTT,CATSEPSPDTQYF
TRBJ1-1,few,.,TRBV6-6,TGTGCCAGCACTTTAGGTACAGGGCCCTCAGAAGCTTTCTTT,CASTLGTGPSEAFF
TRBJ2-1,many,TRBD1,TRBV7-9,TGTGCCAGCAGCGTATCGACAGGGCCCTACAATGAGCAGTTCTTC,CASSVSTGPYNEQFF
TRBJ1-2,many,.,TRBV2,TGTGCCAGCAGGAGGGAATTAAACTATGGCTACACCTTC,CASRRELNYGYTF
TRBJ2-4,.,TRBD2,TRBV6-2/TRBV6-3,TGTGCCAGCAGTTACGGGGGTGCGGGAGATAACAAAAACATTCAGTACTTC,CASSYGGAGDNKNIQYF
TRBJ1-6,many,TRBD1,TRBV28,TGTGCCAGCAGTTCCGGGACAGGGTGGGAGTCACCCCTCCACTTT,CASSSGTGWESPLHF
TRBJ1-1,many,.,TRBV12-3/TRBV12-4,TGTGCCAGCAGTTTAGGACCGACGCCCGGGAGTGACACTGAAGCTTTCTTT,CASSLGPTPGSDTEAFF
TRBJ2-1,few,.,TRBV7-2,TGTGCCAGCAGCCGAACCCAGGGCTCCTACAATGAGCAGTTCTTC,CASSRTQGSYNEQFF
TRBJ1-6,.,.,TRBV6-2/TRBV6-3,TGTGCCAGCTGGACTGGGGCTGAAGTAAGTTCACCCCTCCACTTT,CASWTGAEVSSPLHF
TRBJ1-1,many,TRBD1,TRBV28,TGTGCCAGCAGTCCGACAGGGGGCCTGAACACTGAAGCTTTCTTT,CASSPTGGLNTEAFF
TRBJ1-2,.,.,TRBV28,TGTGCCAGCAGCCTTAGCGTAGGGCCAGGCTACACCTTC,CASSLSVGPGYTF
TRBJ2-5,few,.,TRBV11-2,TGTGCCAGCAGCTTCCCCTCGGAGACCCAGTACTTC,CASSFPSETQYF
TRBJ1-2,few,.,TRBV5-1,TGCGCCAGCAAGGAGAGCATTAACTATGGCTACACCTTC,CASKESINYGYTF